These T cell receptor beta chains were read from a single sample in a study of tumor-infiltrating lymphocytes in primary liver carcinoma. TCRdb analysed the multiplex PCR reads with MiXCR anew, one entry per CDR3 protein. There are 90,000 to 100,000 distinct CDR3 sequences in the sample; about three quarters occur only once, and approximately 10% lies in the top ten. The sequenced material came from liver tumor tissue from sampling region 5. The receptors stem from a woman aged 55-70 years with primary liver carcinoma and hepatitis B virus infection. Both conserved end residues are part of each CDR3. Each record gives: D gene, J gene, clone size, V gene, CDR3 DNA, CDR3 protein. A D gene is named only where the DNA matches it firmly. The size entry is marked missing in some rows and otherwise reads once, few, many or a size class.

>.|TRBJ1-2|medium-sized|TRBV11-2
TGTGCCAGCAGCTTATTGACAGCCTTCTATGGCTACACCTTC
CASSLLTAFYGYTF
>.|TRBJ1-1|many|TRBV28
TGTGCCAGCACCCCCCACCTGGGAGGGAACACTGAAGCTTTCTTT
CASTPHLGGNTEAFF
>.|TRBJ1-1|few|TRBV4-2
TGTGCCAGCAGCCGGCCAGAGAGCACTGAAGCTTTCTTT
CASSRPESTEAFF
>.|TRBJ1-1|.|TRBV5-1
TGCGCCAGCAGCTTGGACGGGGCGAACACTGAAGCTTTCTTT
CASSLDGANTEAFF
>.|TRBJ2-3|many|TRBV7-8
TGTGCCAGCAGCCCCCGGGGGTACCTCTCAGATACGCAGTATTTT
CASSPRGYLSDTQYF
>.|TRBJ1-2|.|TRBV6-6
TGTGCTAGCGGTTACGGTAGGGAGTATGGCTACACCTTC
CASGYGREYGYTF
>.|TRBJ1-1|.|TRBV11-3
TGTGCCAGCAGCACATCAGGGACCAGGAACATTGAAGCTTTCTTT
CASSTSGTRNIEAFF
>.|TRBJ1-1|.|TRBV6-1
TGTGCCAGCAGTGAAGGTGAGAACACTGAAGGTTTCTTT
CASSEGENTEGFF
>TRBD2|TRBJ2-3|.|TRBV4-1
TGTGCCAGCAGCCTTGGGACTAGCGGCTACTCAGATACGCAGTATTTT
CASSLGTSGYSDTQYF
>TRBD1|TRBJ2-3|.|TRBV28
TGTGCCAGCAGTTCTCCGGGACAGGGACAGGAGGATACGCAGTATTTT
CASSSPGQGQEDTQYF
>TRBD1|TRBJ2-7|.|TRBV6-2/TRBV6-3
TGCGCCAGCACCTTTCGACAGGGGCGAAACCACGAACAGTACTTC
CASTFRQGRNHEQYF
>.|TRBJ1-6|.|TRBV20-1
TGCAGTGCTAGACCGGGCCTTTTGGGCTCCTATAATTCACCCCTCCACTTT
CSARPGLLGSYNSPLHF
>.|TRBJ2-7|.|TRBV11-2
TGTGCCAGCAGCTTAGGACAGTGCTACGGACAGTACTTC
CASSLGQCYGQYF
>TRBD2|TRBJ2-1|many|TRBV6-5
TGTGCCAGCAGTCCACGAACTAGCGGGTCTTTGGTGAGCTCCTACAATGAGCAGTTCTTC
CASSPRTSGSLVSSYNEQFF
>TRBD2|TRBJ2-5|.|TRBV11-2
TGTGCCAGCAGCTTAGCGCGAGCGGGGAACCTAGAGACCCAGTACTTC
CASSLARAGNLETQYF
>TRBD1|TRBJ2-3|.|TRBV7-9
TGTGCCAGCAGCGCCGTGACAGGGAGCAATCAGCCCCAGTATTTT
CASSAVTGSNQPQYF
>TRBD2|TRBJ2-1|.|TRBV12-3/TRBV12-4
TGTGCCAGCAGCACCTGGACTAGTCTCCTCCCTAGTGAGCAGTTCTTC
CASSTWTSLLPSEQFF
>.|TRBJ2-1|once|TRBV11-2
TGTGCCAGCAACTCTTCGAGCTCCTACAATAAGCAGTTCTTC
CASNSSSSYNKQFF
>.|TRBJ1-2|.|TRBV28
TGTGCCACCTGGGGGGTTAACTATGGCTACACCTTC
CATWGVNYGYTF
>.|TRBJ2-2|many|TRBV29-1
TGCAGCGTTGGAGGCGGATCCGACACCGGGGAGCTGTTTTTT
CSVGGGSDTGELFF
>.|TRBJ2-6|.|TRBV5-1
TGCGCCAGCAGCTGGAGCAGAAGCTCTGGGGCCAACGTCCTGACTTTC
CASSWSRSSGANVLTF
>.|TRBJ1-2|.|TRBV6-1
TGTGCCTGCAGTGAAGGCTCCTGGGGAACGTATGGCCACACCTTC
CACSEGSWGTYGHTF
>.|TRBJ2-7|once|TRBV28
TGTGTCAGCAGTTGGTACGAGCAGTACTTC
CVSSWYEQYF
>TRBD1|TRBJ2-2|.|TRBV11-2
TGTGCAAGCAGCCTCCTTCCCGGACAGGGTGGTACCGGGGAGCTGTTTTTT
CASSLLPGQGGTGELFF
>TRBD1|TRBJ2-7|many|TRBV6-1
TGTGCCAGCAGGTGGACAGGGGCCTCCTACGAGCAGTACTTC
CASRWTGASYEQYF
>TRBD1|TRBJ1-2|.|TRBV5-1
TGCGCCAGCAGCTTGGCCTGGGGACAGGGGTATGGCTACATCTTC
CASSLAWGQGYGYIF
>.|TRBJ2-1|.|TRBV11-2
.
CVSSLIHGQGYRCERFF
>TRBD2|TRBJ2-1|.|TRBV29-1
TGCAGCGTTGGGGGGACTAGCGTGTCCGACATGAACTTC
CSVGGTSVSDMNF
>.|TRBJ1-5|.|TRBV11-3
TGTGCCAGCAGCTTGTCCTGCGACCGGCCCCAGCATTTT
CASSLSCDRPQHF
>.|TRBJ1-1|.|TRBV29-1
TGCAGCGTTGAAGAGATGAGGGGAACTGAAGCTCTCTTT
CSVEEMRGTEALF
>.|TRBJ1-1|.|TRBV6-6
TGTGCCAACACCCCGGCGCGGCTGGACACTGAAGCTTTCTTT
CANTPARLDTEAFF
>.|TRBJ1-2|few|TRBV28
TGTGCCAGCGGAGCCCCGGGAGGGTATTATGGCTACACCTTC
CASGAPGGYYGYTF
>.|TRBJ2-4|.|TRBV5-1
TGCGCCAGCAGCTTGGTTGGTAGCCAAAACGTTCAGTACTTT
CASSLVGSQNVQYF
>.|TRBJ2-7|.|TRBV12-3/TRBV12-4
TGTGCCAGCAGTTTAAATAGCAGGGTATTCTACGAGCGGTACTTC
CASSLNSRVFYERYF
>TRBD1|TRBJ2-7|.|TRBV12-3/TRBV12-4
TGTGCCAGCTGTTTCATGGGACAGGGGATGGCCGAGCAGTACTTT
CASCFMGQGMAEQYF
>TRBD2|TRBJ2-5|.|TRBV10-2
TGCGCCAGCAGTGAGGGACTAGCGGGAGGAGACCAAGAGACCCAATACTTC
CASSEGLAGGDQETQYF
>TRBD1|TRBJ2-5|.|TRBV7-8
TGTGCCAGCAGCTTAGGAGGGGACAGGGGGCTTATGACCCAATACTTC
CASSLGGDRGLMTQYF
>.|TRBJ2-3|many|TRBV28
TGTGCCAGCAGTTTGACGAGGGTCACCTCTAGCACAGATACGCAGTATTTT
CASSLTRVTSSTDTQYF
>.|TRBJ2-1|.|TRBV5-1
TGCGCCAGCAGCTTGGACAGTTTCTACAATGAGCAGTTCTTC
CASSLDSFYNEQFF
>.|TRBJ2-4|once|TRBV6-1
TGTGCCAGCAGTTTGACAAGAGAAAACATTCAGTACTTC
CASSLTRENIQYF
>TRBD2|TRBJ2-3|many|TRBV5-6
TGTGCCAGCAGCTTGTTGTTGCTCCCGTGGCTAGCGGGAGGGCCCGGGTACACGGATACGCAGTATTTT
CASSLLLLPWLAGGPGYTDTQYF
>TRBD2|TRBJ2-7|.|TRBV12-3/TRBV12-4
TGTGCCAGTAGCCCCTCTAGCGGGAGGTGGTACGAGCAGTGCTTC
CASSPSSGRWYEQCF